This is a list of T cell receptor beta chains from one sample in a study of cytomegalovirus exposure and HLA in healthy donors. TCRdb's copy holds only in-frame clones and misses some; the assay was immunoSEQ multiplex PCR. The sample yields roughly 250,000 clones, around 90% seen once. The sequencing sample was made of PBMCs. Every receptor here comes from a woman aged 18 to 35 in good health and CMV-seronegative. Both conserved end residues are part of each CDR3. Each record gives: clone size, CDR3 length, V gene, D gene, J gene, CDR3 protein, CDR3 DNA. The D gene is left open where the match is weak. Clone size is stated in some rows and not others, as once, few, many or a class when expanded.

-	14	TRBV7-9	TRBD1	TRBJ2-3	CASSRGQSTDTQYF	TGTGCCAGCAGCCGGGGACAGAGCACAGATACGCAGTATTTT
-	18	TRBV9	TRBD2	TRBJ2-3	CASSVGTLAGGPEDTQYF	TGTGCCAGCAGCGTAGGCACACTCGCGGGGGGGCCAGAAGATACGCAGTATTTT
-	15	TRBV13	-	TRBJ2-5	CASSPAGQYQETQYF	TGTGCCAGCAGCCCGGCAGGACAGTACCAAGAGACCCAGTACTTC
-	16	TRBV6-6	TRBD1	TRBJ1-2	CASSLTATDRDGGYTF	TGTGCCAGCAGTCTCACCGCCACGGACAGGGACGGTGGCTACACCTTC
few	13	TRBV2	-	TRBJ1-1	CASISIVNTEAFF	TGTGCCAGCATTTCAATAGTGAACACTGAAGCTTTCTTT
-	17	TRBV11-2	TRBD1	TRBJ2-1	CASSSWRRTGVINEQFF	TGTGCCAGCAGCTCCTGGCGGCGGACAGGGGTTATAAATGAGCAGTTCTTC
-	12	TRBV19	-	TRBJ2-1	CASSPGINEQFF	TGTGCCAGTAGTCCAGGGATCAATGAGCAGTTCTTC
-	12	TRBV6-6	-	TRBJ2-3	CASSYSSVTQYF	TGTGCCAGCAGTTACTCATCCGTTACGCAGTATTTT
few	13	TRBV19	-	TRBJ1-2	CASEPGDSYGYTF	TGTGCCAGCGAACCAGGGGATTCCTATGGCTACACCTTC
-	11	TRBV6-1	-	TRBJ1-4	CASTQGEKLFF	TGTGCCAGCACCCAGGGAGAAAAACTGTTTTTT
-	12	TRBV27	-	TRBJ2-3	CASSFESNTQYF	TGTGCCAGCAGTTTTGAGAGCAATACGCAGTATTTT
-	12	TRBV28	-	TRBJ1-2	CASSLLMEGYTF	TGTGCCAGCAGTTTGTTAATGGAGGGCTACACCTTC
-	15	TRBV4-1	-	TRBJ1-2	CASSQSSTGAYGYTF	TGCGCCAGCAGCCAATCGTCGACAGGTGCCTATGGCTACACCTTC
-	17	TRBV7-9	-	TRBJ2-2	CASSLATAFANTGELFF	TGTGCCAGCAGCTTAGCCACAGCCTTCGCGAACACCGGGGAGCTGTTTTTT
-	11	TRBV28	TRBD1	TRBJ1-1	CASSLGQVSFF	TGTGCCAGCAGTCTGGGACAGGTATCTTTCTTT
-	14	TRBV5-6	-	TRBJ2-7	CASSFTSSAYEQYF	TGTGCCAGCAGCTTTACTAGCTCCGCCTACGAGCAGTACTTC
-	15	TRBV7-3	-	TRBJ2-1	CASSLVANNYNEQFF	TGTGCCAGCAGCTTAGTAGCGAACAACTACAATGAGCAGTTCTTC
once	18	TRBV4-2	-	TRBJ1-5	CASSQEPSTLGGNQPQHF	TGTGCCAGTAGCCAAGAACCGAGTACGTTGGGAGGCAATCAGCCCCAGCATTTT
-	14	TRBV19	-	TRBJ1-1	CASSIGTANTEAFF	TGTGCCAGTAGTATAGGGACAGCAAACACTGAAGCTTTCTTT
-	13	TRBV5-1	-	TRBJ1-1	CASSGTANTEAFF	TGCGCCAGCAGCGGTACAGCGAACACTGAAGCTTTCTTT
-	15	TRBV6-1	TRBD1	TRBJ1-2	CASSENVGQGYGYTF	TGTGCCAGCAGTGAAAACGTAGGACAGGGTTATGGCTACACCTTC
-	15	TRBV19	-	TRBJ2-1	CASRDGGLIRNEQFF	TGTGCCAGTAGGGACGGGGGGCTAATCAGGAATGAGCAGTTCTTC
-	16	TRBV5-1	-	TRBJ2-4	CASSSGGLGSQNIQYF	TGCGCCAGCAGCTCGGGTGGGCTAGGGAGCCAAAACATTCAGTACTTC
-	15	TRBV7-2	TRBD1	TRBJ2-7	CASSLVGTGFYEQYF	TGTGCCAGCAGCTTAGTTGGGACAGGGTTCTACGAGCAGTACTTC
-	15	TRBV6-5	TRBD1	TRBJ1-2	CATGTGKRKGYGYTF	TGTGCCACCGGGACAGGGAAAAGAAAGGGCTATGGCTACACCTTC
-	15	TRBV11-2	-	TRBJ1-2	CASSLEAGQNYGYTF	TGTGCCAGCAGCTTAGAGGCAGGGCAGAACTATGGCTACACCTTC
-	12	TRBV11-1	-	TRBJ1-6	CASSQGSSPLHF	TGTGCCAGCAGCCAGGGGAGTTCACCCCTCCACTTT
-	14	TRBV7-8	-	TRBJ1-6	CASSLGDRNSPLHF	TGTGCCAGCAGCTTAGGTGATCGGAATTCACCCCTCCACTTT
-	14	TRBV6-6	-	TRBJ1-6	CASSYSGHNSPLHF	TGTGCCAGCAGTTACAGCGGCCATAATTCACCCCTCCACTTT
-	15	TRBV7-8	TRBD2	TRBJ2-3	CASSSTSGGTDTQYF	TGTGCCAGCAGCTCTACTAGCGGAGGCACAGATACGCAGTATTTT
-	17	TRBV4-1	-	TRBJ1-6	CASSQDFYGGYNSPLHF	TGCGCCAGCAGCCAAGATTTTTACGGGGGCTATAATTCACCCCTCCACTTT
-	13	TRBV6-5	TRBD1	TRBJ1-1	CASSYSTGAEAFF	TGTGCCAGCAGTTACTCGACAGGGGCTGAAGCTTTCTTT
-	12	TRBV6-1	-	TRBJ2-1	CASSERGQEQFF	TGTGCCAGCAGTGAACGAGGACAGGAGCAGTTCTTC
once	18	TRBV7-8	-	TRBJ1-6	CASSLPRHIVSYNSPLHF	TGTGCCAGCAGCTTACCACGACACATTGTCTCCTATAATTCACCCCTCCACTTT
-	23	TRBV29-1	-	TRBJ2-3	CSVEVGVDPGEWWAALSTDTQYF	TGCAGCGTTGAAGTTGGAGTGGATCCAGGGGAGTGGTGGGCGGCACTAAGCACAGATACGCAGTATTTT
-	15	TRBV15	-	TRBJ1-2	CATSSPGISDYGYTF	TGTGCCACCAGCAGCCCCGGTATATCGGACTATGGCTACACCTTC
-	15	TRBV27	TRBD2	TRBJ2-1	CASSLTGGYYNEQFF	TGTGCCAGCAGTTTAACGGGGGGGTATTACAATGAGCAGTTCTTC
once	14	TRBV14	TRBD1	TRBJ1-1	CASSLQGVRLEAFF	TGTGCCAGCAGCCTTCAGGGGGTAAGGCTTGAAGCTTTCTTT
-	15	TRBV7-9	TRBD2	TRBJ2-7	CASSTSGGAGYEQYF	TGTGCCAGCAGCACTAGCGGGGGGGCCGGCTACGAGCAGTACTTC